This entry describes one T cell receptor (beta chain). Its antigen remains unknown. This entry is derived from a study of a mutant IDH1 vaccine in newly diagnosed glioma. Study-wide results and caveats: Patients mounted vaccine-induced immune responses in 90% to 95% of cases. It seemed that pseudoprogression was not linked to changes in the top peripheral T cell clonotypes.

From germline, CDR1 is MNHEY and CDR2 SMNVEV (reference sequence). J gave up 7 bases and V 6 bases, and 11 bases lay outside the gene matches. The CDR3 sequence is 15 residues long. Measured with immunoSEQ multiplex PCR; TCRdb has only the in-frame clones, and not every one. The top ten hold 2.6% of the sample, which has under 75,000 clones, more than 85% seen once. Time point specified: baseline, week 1 (first vaccination visit). Treatment in this sample: pre-vaccination baseline after standard-of-care therapy. The source material was PBMCs, sampled from a glioma patient treated with radiotherapy, temozolomide or both. This TCR was sampled from a man aged 45 to 65 with glioma. This chain joins TRBV27 and TRBJ1-4, with TRBD1 matching 7 bases. CDR3 DNA sequence: TGTGCCAGCAGCCACTCGACAGGGCCCTCTGAAAAACTGTTTTTT. Translated: CASSHSTGPSEKLFF.